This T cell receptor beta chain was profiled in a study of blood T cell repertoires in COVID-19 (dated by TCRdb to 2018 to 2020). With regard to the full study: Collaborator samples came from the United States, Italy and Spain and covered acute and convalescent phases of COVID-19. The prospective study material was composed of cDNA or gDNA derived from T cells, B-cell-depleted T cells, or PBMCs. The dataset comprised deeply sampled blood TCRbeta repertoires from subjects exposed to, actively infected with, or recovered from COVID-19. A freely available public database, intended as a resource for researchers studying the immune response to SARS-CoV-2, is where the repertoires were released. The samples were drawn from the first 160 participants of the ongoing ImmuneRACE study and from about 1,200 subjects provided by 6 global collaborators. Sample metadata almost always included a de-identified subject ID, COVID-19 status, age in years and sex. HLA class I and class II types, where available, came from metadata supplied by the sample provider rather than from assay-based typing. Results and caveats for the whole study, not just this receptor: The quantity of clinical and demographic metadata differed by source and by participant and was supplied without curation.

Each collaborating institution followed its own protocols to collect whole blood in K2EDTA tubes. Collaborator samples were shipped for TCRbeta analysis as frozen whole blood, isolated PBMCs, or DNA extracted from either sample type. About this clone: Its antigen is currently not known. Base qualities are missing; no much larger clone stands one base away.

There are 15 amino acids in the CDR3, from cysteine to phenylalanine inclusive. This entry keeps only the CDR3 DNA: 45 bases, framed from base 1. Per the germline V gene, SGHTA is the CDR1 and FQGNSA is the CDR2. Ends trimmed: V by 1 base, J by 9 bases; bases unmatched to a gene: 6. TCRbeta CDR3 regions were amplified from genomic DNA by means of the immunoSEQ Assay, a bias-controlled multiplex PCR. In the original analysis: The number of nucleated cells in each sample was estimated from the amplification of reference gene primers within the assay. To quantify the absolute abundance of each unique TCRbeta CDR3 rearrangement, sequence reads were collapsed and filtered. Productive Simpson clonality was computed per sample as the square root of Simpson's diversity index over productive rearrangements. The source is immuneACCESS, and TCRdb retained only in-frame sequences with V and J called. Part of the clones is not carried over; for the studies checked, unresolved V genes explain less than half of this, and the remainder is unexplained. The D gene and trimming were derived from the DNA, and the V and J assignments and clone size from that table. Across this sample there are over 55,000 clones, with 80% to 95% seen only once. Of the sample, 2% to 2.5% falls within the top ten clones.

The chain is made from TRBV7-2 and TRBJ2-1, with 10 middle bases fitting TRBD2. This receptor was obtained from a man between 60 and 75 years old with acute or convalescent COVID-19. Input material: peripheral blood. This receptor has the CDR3 CASSLVLAGALEQFF. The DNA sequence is TGTGCCAGCAGCTTAGTCCTAGCGGGAGCCCTTGAGCAGTTCTTC.